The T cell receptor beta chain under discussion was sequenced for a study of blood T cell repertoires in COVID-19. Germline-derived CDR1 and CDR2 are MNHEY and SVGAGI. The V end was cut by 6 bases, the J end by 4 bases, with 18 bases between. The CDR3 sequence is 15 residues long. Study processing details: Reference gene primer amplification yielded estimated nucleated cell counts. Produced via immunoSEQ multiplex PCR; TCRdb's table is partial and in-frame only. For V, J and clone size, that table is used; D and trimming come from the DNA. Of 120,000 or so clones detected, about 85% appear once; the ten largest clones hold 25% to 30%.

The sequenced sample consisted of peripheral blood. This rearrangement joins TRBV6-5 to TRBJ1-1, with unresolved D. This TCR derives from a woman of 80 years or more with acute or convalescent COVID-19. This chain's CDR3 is CASSLTPGIGTEAFF. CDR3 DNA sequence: TGTGCCAGCAGCCTTACGCCGGGTATCGGCACTGAAGCTTTCTTT.